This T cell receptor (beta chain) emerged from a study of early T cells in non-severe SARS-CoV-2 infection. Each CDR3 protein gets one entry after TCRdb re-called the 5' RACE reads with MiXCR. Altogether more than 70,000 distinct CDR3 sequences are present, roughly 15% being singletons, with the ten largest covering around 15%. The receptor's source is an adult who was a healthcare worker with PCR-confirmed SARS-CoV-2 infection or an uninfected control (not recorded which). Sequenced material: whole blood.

The CDR3 DNA reads TGTGCCAGCTCACCACCGACAGGCCCGGGCGACGAGCAGTACTTC. Amino acid sequence: CASSPPTGPGDEQYF. The chain recombines TRBV18 with TRBJ2-7; tentatively, D is TRBD1 (6 bases). There are 15 residues in the CDR3. The V and J ends lost 0 bases and 5 bases respectively, with 14 bases between them. Germline CDR1 and CDR2: KGHSH and LQKENI.